This TCR beta chain was recovered during a study of blood T cells in healthy people across ages. Broader study findings: Lack of knowledge of donor CMV status possibly confounded expanded clonotype changes.

About this clonotype: Its antigen is unknown.

Ranging in age from roughly 6 to 90, the donors were healthy Caucasian individuals from Russia. The authors ran a second PCR of 7 to 11 cycles using a sample-barcoded 5' primer and a J-beta primer mix. TCRdb re-analysed the 5' RACE reads in MiXCR, keeping a single row per CDR3 protein. The repertoire holds roughly 790,000 distinct CDR3 sequences, with roughly 47% as singletons. This CDR3 spans 14 amino acids. Germline-derived CDR1 and CDR2 are SQVTM and ANQGSEA. The sequence derives from a woman aged 60-75 years in good health. The specimen sequenced was blood. J is TRBJ2-5 and V is TRBV29-1; 10 nucleotides agree with TRBD2. TRBJ2-7 explains the end of the DNA better; the J call may be wrong. DNA for the CDR3: TGCAGCGTTGTAGCGGGAGGTCGGGGCTACGAGCAGTACTTC. Protein sequence: CSVVAGGRGYEQYF.